These 25 T cell receptor beta chains originate from one sample sequenced in a study of blood T cell repertoires in COVID-19. Assay: immunoSEQ multiplex PCR; the TCRdb copy retains only in-frame clones and omits some. The top ten clones hold around 10% of a sample with some 210,000 clones, around 81% of them seen once. The sequencing input was PBMCs or T cells enriched from blood (not recorded which). The receptors come from a woman aged 45-60 years with acute COVID-19.

Ten or more counts support this clone. The chain couples TRBV2 to TRBJ2-7; 7 bases align to TRBD1. The length of the CDR3 is 14 residues. V lost 10 bases, J lost 3 bases, and 12 bases stayed unmatched. Germline V gene data show CDR1 as SNHLY and CDR2 as FYNNEI. The chain's CDR3 is CATLRQGTGYEQYF. The CDR3 nucleotides read TGTGCCACCCTTCGACAGGGAACAGGCTACGAGCAGTACTTC. Complete variable domain (other parts from reference TRBV2 and TRBJ2-7): EPEVTQTPSHQVTQMGQEVILRCVPISNHLYFYWYRQILGQKVEFLVSFYNNEISEKSEIFDDQFSVERPDGSNFTLKIRSTKLEDSAMYFCATLRQGTGYEQYFGPGTRLTVT.

The chain combines TRBV10-3 with TRBJ1-2; D gene uncertain. CDR3 length: 17 residues. Looked up from germline, CDR1 is ENHRY and CDR2 is SYGVKD. V was clipped by 3 bases and J by 0 bases, with 17 bases between them. DNA of the CDR3: TGTGCCATCAGTGAATTTGGGGAGGCAGGAACTAACTATGGCTACACCTTC. Translation: CAISEFGEAGTNYGYTF.

The chain is built from TRBV5-1 and TRBJ2-3, with D perhaps TRBD2 (7 bases). The V gene's germline CDR1 is SGHRS and CDR2 YFSETQ. The CDR3 extends over 15 amino acids. Between the trimmed V and J ends, which lost 5 bases and 0 bases, there was a span of 13 bases. The chain's CDR3 is CASRGGGWSTDTQYF. Written as DNA, the CDR3 is TGCGCCAGCAGAGGGGGGGGCTGGAGCACAGATACGCAGTATTTT. Combining the CDR3 with reference TRBV5-1 and TRBJ2-3 gives the whole variable domain KAGVTQTPRYLIKTRGQQVTLSCSPISGHRSVSWYQQTPGQGLQFLFEYFSETQRNKGNFPGRFSGRQFSNSRSEMNVSTLELGDSALYLCASRGGGWSTDTQYFGPGTRLTVL.

This rearrangement joins TRBV27 to TRBJ1-2; 8 nucleotides align to TRBD1. Per the germline V gene, CDR1 is MNHEY and CDR2 is SMNVEV (reference sequence). The CDR3 extends over 19 amino acids. Trimming at V came to 0 bases and at J to 4 bases, leaving 16 bases not matched to a gene. The CDR3 protein is CASSLSRFWAGQGAYGYTF. The CDR3 nucleotides read TGTGCCAGCAGTTTATCCCGATTCTGGGCTGGACAGGGAGCCTATGGCTACACCTTC.

The CDR3 loop reads CASNLTPTGGTDTQYF. The DNA for the CDR3 is TGCGCCAGCAACCTCACCCCTACAGGGGGCACAGATACGCAGTATTTT. The J gene is TRBJ2-3, the V gene TRBV5-1; 7 positions match TRBD1. This CDR3 is 16 amino acids long. V shed 6 bases and J 1 base; nucleotides not matched to a gene: 11. Germline CDR1 and CDR2: SGHRS and YFSETQ.

The CDR3 nucleotides read TGTGCCAGCAGCTCCCGGGGCCGGGAGGAGAATGAGCAGTTCTTC. It is translated as CASSSRGREENEQFF. V gene TRBV7-2 combines with J gene TRBJ2-1, with 7 bases matching TRBD2. The length of the CDR3 is 15 residues. CDR1 SGHTA and CDR2 FQGNSA come from the germline V gene. The V and J ends lost 4 bases and 7 bases, in that order; junction bases with no gene match: 10. Full variable domain (outside the CDR3, taken from reference TRBV7-2 and TRBJ2-1): GAGVSQSPSNKVTEKGKDVELRCDPISGHTALYWYRQSLGQGLEFLIYFQGNSAPDKSGLPSDRFSAERTGGSVSTLTIQRTQQEDSAVYLCASSSRGREENEQFFGPGTRLTVL.

This clone was observed a single time. This chain uses TRBV29-1 with TRBJ2-5; TRBD1 matches 8 bases. V shed 3 bases and J 5 bases; nucleotides not matched to a gene: 5. Looked up from germline, CDR1 is SQVTM and CDR2 is ANQGSEA. The CDR3 contains 13 residues. CDR3 sequence reads: CSVEQGARETQYF. In DNA, the CDR3 is TGCAGCGTTGAGCAGGGGGCACGGGAGACCCAGTACTTC.

This chain links TRBV7-9 with TRBJ1-3, with D hard to call. V lost 7 bases and J 4 bases, leaving 14 bases between the germline ends. The germline CDR1 and CDR2 sequences are SEHNR and FQNEAQ (reference sequence). The CDR3 totals 14 residues. CDR3 loop: CASTREDSGNTIYF. CDR3 bases: TGTGCCAGCACTCGAGAGGATTCCGGAAACACCATATATTTT.

The V call is TRBV7-3, the J call TRBJ2-1; 11 bases map to TRBD2. The CDR3 has 15 amino acids. Germline CDR1 is SGHTA and CDR2 is FQGTGA. Trimming removed 2 bases from V and 7 bases from J; junction bases left unmatched: 4. CDR3 DNA sequence: TGTGCCAGCAGCTTACAGTCTAGCGGGAGGAATGAGCAGTTCTTC. Its translation: CASSLQSSGRNEQFF.

The V gene is TRBV28, the J gene TRBJ1-3; D is perhaps TRBD1 (6 bases). Germline V CDR1 and CDR2: MDHEN, SYDVKM. The CDR3 has 14 amino acids. V was trimmed by 7 bases and J by 1 base, leaving 11 bases between them. This CDR3 reads CASKAGASGNTIYF. In DNA, the CDR3 is TGTGCCAGCAAGGCAGGGGCATCTGGAAACACCATATATTTT. Using reference TRBV28 and TRBJ1-3 for the parts outside the CDR3, the full variable domain is DVKVTQSSRYLVKRTGEKVFLECVQDMDHENMFWYRQDPGLGLRLIYFSYDVKMKEKGDIPEGYSVSREKKERFSLILESASTNQTSMYLCASKAGASGNTIYFGEGSWLTVV.

The chain combines TRBV4-1 with TRBJ1-2; D might be TRBD1 (5 bases). The germline V gene has CDR1 MGHRA and CDR2 YSYEKL. Trimming removed 0 bases from V and 7 bases from J, with 15 bases in between. This CDR3 spans 15 amino acids. CDR3 nucleotide sequence: TGCGCCAGCAGCCAAGAGATGCTGTCCGGGGGTGGCTACACCTTC. This gives the protein CASSQEMLSGGGYTF.

As regards this clone: Other DNA sequences in this specimen translate into the identical CDR3. This chain links TRBV6-5 with TRBJ1-1, with D hard to call. V lost 2 bases, J lost 2 bases, and 6 bases lay in between. CDR3 length: 13 residues. Germline loops: CDR1 MNHEY, CDR2 SVGAGI. The CDR3 DNA reads TGTGCCAGCAGTTACCGCGGAAACACTGAAGCTTTCTTT. Its protein is CASSYRGNTEAFF.

V usage is TRBV6-5 and J usage is TRBJ2-1; 7 bases match TRBD2. The trim removed 8 bases at V and 4 bases at J, leaving 11 bases unmatched. This CDR3 spans 15 amino acids. The V gene's germline CDR1 is MNHEY and CDR2 SVGAGI. CDR3 coding DNA: TGTGCCAGCGGGGAGGTTGCTAGCGGTTACAATGAGCAGTTCTTC. The encoded protein is CASGEVASGYNEQFF.

The chain carries TRBV7-2 and TRBJ1-1; TRBD1 matches at 7 bases. Germline V gives CDR1 SGHTA, CDR2 FQGNSA. The CDR3 runs to 16 residues. J lost 0 bases, V lost 6 bases, and 10 bases had no gene match. CDR3 sequence reads: CASRGGGTGVNTEAFF. The CDR3 DNA follows: TGTGCCAGCAGGGGTGGGGGAACAGGGGTGAACACTGAAGCTTTCTTT.

This clone appeared a few times. The rearrangement uses TRBV28 and TRBJ1-3; D not resolved. This CDR3 has 22 amino acids. Germline V gene lookup returns CDR1 MDHEN and CDR2 SYDVKM. V was pared by 3 bases and J by 0 bases, with 30 bases between. CDR3 protein: CASSFSWGEDFQAPPSGNTIYF. The CDR3 coding sequence is TGTGCCAGCAGTTTTAGTTGGGGAGAGGACTTCCAAGCACCTCCCTCTGGAAACACCATATATTTT.

The chain uses TRBV5-1 and TRBJ1-1, with D possibly TRBD1 on 5 matching bases. The CDR3 spans 13 residues. Between the trimmed V and J ends, which lost 5 bases and 8 bases, there was a span of 16 bases. Germline assignment: CDR1 SGHRS and CDR2 YFSETQ. As DNA, the CDR3 is TGCGCCAGCAGGAGAGATGTGGGACTAGAAGCTTTCTTT. Encoded protein: CASRRDVGLEAFF.

The CDR3 loop is CASSYRLAWGDTQYF. CDR3 DNA: TGTGCCAGCAGTTACCGACTAGCGTGGGGAGATACGCAGTATTTT. The rearrangement links TRBV6-2 or TRBV6-3 to TRBJ2-3; 8 bases are shared with TRBD2. The V segment lost 2 bases and the J segment 5 bases; nucleotides outside the gene matches: 6. The germline V gene has CDR1 MNHEY and CDR2 SVGEGT. The CDR3 runs 15 residues.

The V gene is TRBV18, the J gene TRBJ2-3, with D possibly matching TRBD2 (6 bases). The CDR3 extends over 15 amino acids. Germline V CDR1 and CDR2: KGHSH, LQKENI. V gave up 3 bases and J gave up 2 bases, with 12 bases separating them. The CDR3 is CASSPSGGPTDTQYF. In nucleotides, the CDR3 is TGTGCCAGCTCACCTTCCGGAGGGCCCACAGATACGCAGTATTTT.

This clone was counted a single time. The chain couples TRBV25-1 to TRBJ2-3, with 8 bases identical to TRBD1. CDR1 is MGHDK and CDR2 is SYGVNS in the germline V gene. The CDR3 is 15 residues long. The J segment lost 2 bases and the V segment lost 3 bases, leaving 4 bases of the junction unmatched. Here the CDR3 DNA reads TGTGCCAGCAGTGACAGGGGGCGCGTCACAGATACGCAGTATTTT. Its protein is CASSDRGRVTDTQYF.

This clone was counted a few times. The V call is TRBV7-9, the J call TRBJ2-7; 8 bases map to TRBD1. Germline V lookup: CDR1 SEHNR, CDR2 FQNEAQ (reference sequence). The CDR3 contains 14 residues. With V trimmed by 5 bases and J by 6 bases, 9 bases remained unmatched. The CDR3 spells CASSIGTGLFEQYF. The CDR3 DNA follows: TGTGCCAGCAGCATCGGGACAGGCCTTTTCGAGCAGTACTTC.

A remark on this clone: Within the sample, other DNA sequences also encode this same CDR3. The chain links TRBV18 to TRBJ1-2; the D gene is possibly TRBD1 (5 bases). V dropped 3 bases and J dropped 6 bases, with 11 bases sitting between them. The CDR3 loop spans 13 amino acids. Germline CDR1 is KGHSH and CDR2 is LQKENI. CDR3 loop: CASSPRTGDGYTF. CDR3 coding DNA: TGTGCCAGCTCACCGAGGACGGGGGATGGCTACACCTTC.

J is TRBJ2-7 and V is TRBV3-1 (or the pseudogene TRBV3-2); D is perhaps TRBD1 (6 bases). Looked up from germline, CDR1 is LGHDT and CDR2 is YNNKEL (reference sequence). There are 14 residues in the CDR3. V was cut by 4 bases and J by 6 bases, with 16 bases left in between. CDR3 nucleotide sequence: TGTGCCAGCAGCCTTTGGGGACACATTTGCGAGCAGTACTTC. Its translation is CASSLWGHICEQYF.

The chain employs TRBV30 and TRBJ1-2; D unclear. V was shortened by 5 bases and J by 4 bases, with 17 bases between the two germline ends. Germline assignment: CDR1 GTSNPN and CDR2 SVGIG (reference sequence). The CDR3 spans 14 residues. CDR3: CAWGWTLKGYGYTF. The DNA of the CDR3 is TGTGCCTGGGGTTGGACTCTTAAGGGCTATGGCTACACCTTC. Full variable domain (outside the CDR3, taken from reference TRBV30 and TRBJ1-2): SQTIHQWPATLVQPVGSPLSLECTVEGTSNPNLYWYRQAAGRGLQLLFYSVGIGQISSEVPQNLSASRPQDRQFILSSKKLLLSDSGFYLCAWGWTLKGYGYTFGSGTRLTVV.

This rearrangement joins TRBV5-1 to TRBJ1-2; perhaps TRBD1 as D (6 bases). Trimming took 4 bases from V and 8 from J, leaving 24 bases between them. Per germline, CDR1 SGHRS and CDR2 YFSETQ. The CDR3 sequence is 16 residues long. CDR3 in amino acids: CASSVAYRADVGGYTF. CDR3 bases: TGCGCCAGCAGCGTAGCCTACAGGGCCGACGTGGGGGGCTACACCTTC. The full variable domain, with the rest looked up from reference TRBV5-1 and TRBJ1-2, is KAGVTQTPRYLIKTRGQQVTLSCSPISGHRSVSWYQQTPGQGLQFLFEYFSETQRNKGNFPGRFSGRQFSNSRSEMNVSTLELGDSALYLCASSVAYRADVGGYTFGSGTRLTVV.

V gene TRBV24-1 combines with J gene TRBJ2-6; D perhaps matches TRBD1 (5 bases). V was clipped by 4 bases and J by 0 bases, with 9 bases between them. Germline values: CDR1 KGHDR, CDR2 SFDVKD. The length of the CDR3 is 16 residues. DNA of the CDR3: TGTGCCACCAGTGAGTTTGGGGCCTCTGGGGCCAACGTCCTGACTTTC. It is translated as CATSEFGASGANVLTF.